A single sample is the source of the 30 T cell receptor beta chains below, sequenced in a study of beta chain features in type 1 diabetes. Their antigen targets remain unknown. Investigators reverse transcribed all isolated RNA, so they sequenced expressed TCRB transcripts. Using immunoSEQ multiplex PCR, the repertoire was profiled, and TCRdb retains in-frame clones only, with some absent. The table lists hundreds of thousands of clones, roughly 9% of them singletons. Whole-study findings and limits: The study found moderately but significantly shorter TCRB CDR3s in all four CD4+ subsets of Type 1 diabetes patients.

Sequencing was performed on central memory CD4+ T cells from blood. These receptors all come from a young man with type 1 diabetes.

The chain joins TRBV5-1 to TRBJ2-4, with TRBD2 as a possible D gene (6 bases). V lost 1 base and J 5 bases, leaving 13 bases between the germline ends. Germline lookup yields CDR1 SGHRS and CDR2 YFSETQ. The length of the CDR3 is 15 residues. The CDR3 spells CASSLKGGVENIQYF. CDR3 DNA sequence: TGCGCCAGCAGCTTGAAAGGAGGGGTGGAAAACATTCAGTACTTC.

The gene calls are TRBV9 and TRBJ2-6; D not resolved. Germline values: CDR1 SGDLS, CDR2 YYNGEE. The CDR3 spans 16 residues. Trimming took off 0 bases at V and 2 bases at J, with 9 bases between the two ends. The DNA of the CDR3 is TGTGCCAGCAGCGTAGGTTTATACGCTGGGGCCAACGTCCTGACTTTC. The encoded protein is CASSVGLYAGANVLTF.

This clone was found a few times. The genes are TRBV7-6 and TRBJ2-3, with D possibly being TRBD1 (6 bases). The V end lost 4 bases, the J end lost 3 bases, and 17 bases lay between the germline ends. The CDR3 length is 16 residues. Germline CDR1 is SGHVS and CDR2 is FNYEAQ. The CDR3 nucleotides are TGTGCCAGCAGCTCCAAGTGGGGGCCCAGGACAGATACGCAGTATTTT. Residues: CASSSKWGPRTDTQYF.

This clone came up a few times. This chain joins TRBV29-1 and TRBJ2-3; 13 bases map to TRBD2. After removal of 6 bases from V and 6 bases from J, the junction contained 9 bases not matched to a gene. The CDR3 loop spans 15 amino acids. Germline CDR1 SQVTM, CDR2 ANQGSEA. As DNA, the CDR3 is TGCAGCGTCGAAAGACTAGCGGGGGGTTTTGATACGCAGTATTTT. Its translation: CSVERLAGGFDTQYF.

The V and J genes are TRBV7-2 and TRBJ2-5, with 9 bases matching TRBD2. J lost 3 bases, V lost 5 bases, and 7 bases had no gene match. Germline V gene data show CDR1 as SGHTA and CDR2 as FQGNSA. This CDR3 has 15 residues. The DNA of the CDR3 is TGTGCCAGCAGCCTATCTAGCGGGGTGGAAGAGACCCAGTACTTC. It yields the protein CASSLSSGVEETQYF.

The sample holds a few counts of this clone. The genes are TRBV5-6 and TRBJ2-4, with TRBD1 identical over 9 bases. This CDR3 contains 12 residues. Germline V gene data show CDR1 as SGHDT and CDR2 as YYEEEE. With V trimmed by 4 bases and J by 13 bases, 6 bases remained unmatched. The CDR3 nucleotides are TGTGCCAGCAGCAGAACCGGGACAGGGCAGTACTTC. It yields the protein CASSRTGTGQYF.

V and J are TRBV7-2 and TRBJ1-2; possible D gene TRBD1, 6 bases. CDR1 is SGHTA, CDR2 FQGNSA, per germline. V was cut by 4 bases and J by 3 bases, with 12 bases left in between. The CDR3 sequence is 14 residues long. CDR3 in DNA: TGTGCCAGCAGCTCCTCCGGACAGCACTATGGCTACACCTTC. Amino acids: CASSSSGQHYGYTF.

The chain combines TRBV7-2 with TRBJ2-1, with D tentatively TRBD1 (6 bases). CDR3 length: 15 amino acids. The germline V gene encodes CDR1 SGHTA and CDR2 FQGNSA. Deletions cut 0 bases from V and 6 bases from J, with 12 bases between. In nucleotides, the CDR3 is TGTGCCAGCAGCTTAGCTCGGGACATACCCAATGAGCAGTTCTTC. Its protein is CASSLARDIPNEQFF.

The chain is built from TRBV7-2 and TRBJ2-5; 13 bases align to TRBD2. V gave up 2 bases and J gave up 7 bases; unmatched junction bases: 7. Per the germline V gene, CDR1 is SGHTA and CDR2 is FQGNSA. The CDR3 runs 16 residues. In DNA form, the CDR3 reads TGTGCCAGCAGCTTAAGACTAGCGGGGGGACGGGCGACCCAGTACTTC. It yields the protein CASSLRLAGGRATQYF. Combining the CDR3 with reference TRBV7-2 and TRBJ2-5 gives the whole variable domain GAGVSQSPSNKVTEKGKDVELRCDPISGHTALYWYRQSLGQGLEFLIYFQGNSAPDKSGLPSDRFSAERTGGSVSTLTIQRTQQEDSAVYLCASSLRLAGGRATQYFGPGTRLLVL.

This clone occurred a few times. This chain connects TRBV18 to TRBJ2-7; D is possibly TRBD1 or TRBD2 (5 bases each). Germline CDR1 reads KGHSH; CDR2 reads LQKENI. This CDR3 region has 16 residues. The V gene lost 3 bases and the J gene lost 2 bases, with 17 bases spanning the gap. For the CDR3, the DNA is TGTGCCAGCTCACCTGGGACGTTAAGGGGTGCCTACGAGCAGTACTTC. Protein product: CASSPGTLRGAYEQYF.

This chain joins TRBV28 and TRBJ2-1, with D possibly TRBD2 on 7 matching bases. Germline CDR1 and CDR2: MDHEN and SYDVKM. The CDR3 consists of 14 residues. The V end lost 5 bases, the J end lost 13 bases, and 21 bases lay between the germline ends. In DNA, the CDR3 is TGTGCCAGCAGTGACCCCACCGGGGGGCAGGTACAGTTCTTC. This gives the protein CASSDPTGGQVQFF.

V gene TRBV5-6 combines with J gene TRBJ1-3; D not resolved. The CDR3 is made up of 15 amino acids. Germline assignment: CDR1 SGHDT and CDR2 YYEEEE. Trimming took 1 base from V and 0 from J, leaving 8 bases between them. The CDR3 nucleotides read TGTGCCAGCAGCTTGCTTGCGGACTCTGGAAACACCATATATTTT. This translates into CASSLLADSGNTIYF.

This clone turned up a few times. The genes are TRBV5-4 and TRBJ2-5, with D possibly called TRBD1 or TRBD2 (5 bases each). Germline CDR1 and CDR2: SGHNT and YYREEE (reference sequence). V was cut by 4 bases and J by 2 bases, with 15 bases left in between. This CDR3 region has 15 residues. CDR3 protein: CASSGGPRLQETQYF. CDR3 sequence (DNA): TGTGCCAGCAGCGGGGGACCGCGATTACAAGAGACCCAGTACTTC.

This clone occurred a few times. A much larger clone differs from this one at a single base, so this may be a read error. The chain combines TRBV4-3 with TRBJ2-7; 8 bases are a match to TRBD2. The ends lost 1 base at V and 8 bases at J; junction bases unmatched: 7. Germline assignment: CDR1 LGHNA and CDR2 YSLEER. The CDR3 has 14 residues. As DNA, the CDR3 is TGCGCCAGCAGCCAAGGGCGGGGCGGGGGGAAGCAGTACTTC. Translated: CASSQGRGGGKQYF.

The chain recombines TRBV9 with TRBJ2-6; D may be TRBD1 (7 bases). The ends were cut back, 3 bases at V and 11 bases at J, with 12 bases in the middle. Germline CDR1 and CDR2: SGDLS and YYNGEE. The CDR3 length is 13 residues. CDR3 coding DNA: TGTGCCAGCAGCGCCCCAGGGGGGCACGTCCTGACTTTC. Protein sequence: CASSAPGGHVLTF.

The chain employs TRBV5-6 and TRBJ2-3, with 7 nucleotides matching TRBD2. Trimming cost V 3 bases and J 3 bases; bases outside gene matches: 13. Germline V gene sequence: CDR1 SGHDT, CDR2 YYEEEE. CDR3 length: 17 amino acids. The CDR3 DNA reads as TGTGCCAGCAGCTCCCAGCCCGGCGGGGGTGCAACAGATACGCAGTATTTT. It encodes CASSSQPGGGATDTQYF.

This clone was seen a handful of times. The chain joins TRBV11-2 to TRBJ2-1; D perhaps matches TRBD2 (6 bases). The CDR3 has 14 residues. V lost 3 bases to trimming and J lost 5 bases, with 11 bases between them. CDR1 and CDR2 (germline): SGHAT, FQNNGV. The CDR3 coding sequence is TGTGCCAGCAGCTTTAGCGGCTACGACAATGAGCAGTTCTTC. Translation gives CASSFSGYDNEQFF. Using reference TRBV11-2 and TRBJ2-1 for the parts outside the CDR3, the full variable domain is EAGVAQSPRYKIIEKRQSVAFWCNPISGHATLYWYQQILGQGPKLLIQFQNNGVVDDSQLPKDRFSAERLKGVDSTLKIQPAKLEDSAVYLCASSFSGYDNEQFFGPGTRLTVL.

This clone occurred many times. V usage is TRBV5-5 and J usage is TRBJ2-3; a possible D gene is TRBD1 (6 bases). The CDR3 consists of 14 residues. From germline, CDR1 is SGHKS and CDR2 YYEKEE (reference sequence). V lost 5 bases, J lost 4 bases, and 14 bases lay in between. The DNA for the CDR3 is TGTGCCAGCAGTCTTGGCTACAGGGCAGATACGCAGTATTTT. Translating it yields CASSLGYRADTQYF.

J is TRBJ2-2 and V is TRBV5-1; 10 nucleotides line up with TRBD1. Germline-derived CDR1 and CDR2 are SGHRS and YFSETQ. The CDR3 contains 16 residues. V lost 4 bases, J lost 4 bases, and 7 bases stayed unmatched. CDR3 protein: CASSLTGGDRTGELFF. In DNA form, the CDR3 reads TGCGCCAGCAGCCTGACAGGGGGCGATCGCACCGGGGAGCTGTTTTTT.

This clone has ten or more counts. V is TRBV5-1 and J is TRBJ2-3; D remains unclear. V was clipped by 4 bases and J by 3 bases, with 15 bases between them. This CDR3 has 15 residues. Germline V lookup: CDR1 SGHRS, CDR2 YFSETQ. CDR3 residues: CASSGALDRTDTQYF. Written as DNA, the CDR3 is TGCGCCAGCAGCGGAGCCCTCGATAGGACAGATACGCAGTATTTT.

The CDR3 is CASSLERAPRYEQYF. CDR3 sequence (DNA): TGCGCCAGCAGCTTGGAGCGGGCTCCTAGATACGAGCAGTACTTC. This rearrangement joins TRBV5-1 to TRBJ2-7, with D possibly being TRBD2 (6 bases). Trimming removed 0 bases at V and 4 bases at J, with 14 bases between. This CDR3 is built from 15 residues. Germline CDR1 reads SGHRS; CDR2 reads YFSETQ.

This clone has a handful of counts. This chain uses TRBV6-5 with TRBJ2-1, with D uncertain. The CDR3 extends over 13 amino acids. Trimming removed 0 bases at V and 4 bases at J, with 4 bases between. Germline lookup yields CDR1 MNHEY and CDR2 SVGAGI. The CDR3 is CASSYSRYNEQFF. CDR3 nucleotide sequence: TGTGCCAGCAGTTACTCGAGGTACAATGAGCAGTTCTTC.

This chain connects TRBV7-9 to TRBJ2-7; no firm D call. V was pared by 3 bases and J by 7 bases, with 13 bases between. CDR1 and CDR2 from the germline V gene are SEHNR and FQNEAQ (reference sequence). CDR3 length: 13 amino acids. The CDR3 nucleotides are TGTGCCAGCAGCTTTGGGTTGCTAGGTGAGCAGTACTTC. The encoded protein is CASSFGLLGEQYF. Filled out from reference TRBV7-9 and TRBJ2-7, the complete variable domain reads DTGVSQNPRHKITKRGQNVTFRCDPISEHNRLYWYRQTLGQGPEFLTYFQNEAQLEKSRLLSDRFSAERPKGSFSTLEIQRTEQGDSAMYLCASSFGLLGEQYFGPGTRLTVT.

A few counts support this clone. The chain recombines TRBV6-1 with TRBJ2-5, with D possibly TRBD1 on 5 matching bases. The CDR3 totals 12 residues. The ends were cut back, 2 bases at V and 9 bases at J, with 10 bases in the middle. Germline V lookup: CDR1 MNHNS, CDR2 SASEGT. The CDR3 spells CASSEPLRAQYF. The CDR3 DNA is TGTGCCAGCAGTGAACCTCTCAGGGCCCAGTACTTC.

The chain is built from TRBV7-2 and TRBJ2-6; tentatively, D is TRBD2 (5 bases). The V gene lost 0 bases and the J gene lost 2 bases, with 8 bases spanning the gap. Germline V gene sequence: CDR1 SGHTA, CDR2 FQGNSA. The CDR3 extends over 16 amino acids. The CDR3 region is CASSLAGRAGANVLTF. The DNA of the CDR3 is TGTGCCAGCAGCTTAGCTGGGCGGGCTGGGGCCAACGTCCTGACTTTC.

V gene TRBV29-1 combines with J gene TRBJ2-3; TRBD2 agrees at 7 bases. The CDR3 contains 12 residues. V shed 3 bases, J shed 8 bases, and the junction held 5 bases outside the gene matches. Germline V CDR1 and CDR2: SQVTM, ANQGSEA. In DNA form, the CDR3 reads TGCAGCGTTGATGGGGGGGAAGCTACGCAGTATTTT. This encodes CSVDGGEATQYF.

This clone was detected only a few times. The chain recombines TRBV5-1 with TRBJ2-1; D might be TRBD2 (6 bases). Germline V CDR1 and CDR2: SGHRS, YFSETQ. V dropped 4 bases and J dropped 7 bases, with 12 bases sitting between them. CDR3 length equals 13 residues. The CDR3: CASSGDRGNEQFF. For the CDR3, the DNA is TGCGCCAGCAGCGGGGACCGGGGGAATGAGCAGTTCTTC.

The chain carries TRBV6-6 and TRBJ2-1; D is unclear. The V end was cut by 5 bases, the J end by 8 bases, with 10 bases between. The CDR3 covers 12 residues. Germline CDR1 MNHNY, CDR2 SVGAGI (reference sequence). CDR3 DNA sequence: TGTGCCAGCAGTCTGGGGTTTGATGAGCAGTTCTTC. Translating it yields CASSLGFDEQFF.

The rearrangement uses TRBV2 and TRBJ1-2; D is unresolved. V was cut by 9 bases and J by 7 bases, with 21 bases left in between. From germline, CDR1 is SNHLY and CDR2 FYNNEI. This CDR3 has 14 residues. The CDR3 loop reads CASVGTWVNAGYTF. CDR3 nucleotides: TGTGCCAGTGTGGGTACGTGGGTAAATGCTGGCTACACCTTC.

The chain joins TRBV9 to TRBJ2-5; weak D call: TRBD1 (6 bases). This CDR3 contains 17 residues. Germline lookup yields CDR1 SGDLS and CDR2 YYNGEE. Trimming stripped 1 base from V and 2 bases from J, with 18 bases between. CDR3 loop: CASSVPQGGGLQETQYF. For the CDR3, the DNA is TGTGCCAGCAGCGTACCACAGGGCGGAGGATTACAAGAGACCCAGTACTTC.